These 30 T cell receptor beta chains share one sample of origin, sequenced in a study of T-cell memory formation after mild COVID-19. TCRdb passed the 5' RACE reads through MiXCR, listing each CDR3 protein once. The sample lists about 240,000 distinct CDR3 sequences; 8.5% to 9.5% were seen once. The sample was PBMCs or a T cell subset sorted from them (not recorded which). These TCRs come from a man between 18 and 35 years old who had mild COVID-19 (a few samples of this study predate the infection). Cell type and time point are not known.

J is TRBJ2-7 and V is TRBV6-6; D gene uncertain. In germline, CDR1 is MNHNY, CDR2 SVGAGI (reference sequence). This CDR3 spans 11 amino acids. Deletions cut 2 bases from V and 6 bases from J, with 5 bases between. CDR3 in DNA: TGTGCCAGCAGTTACAGGCGCGAGCAGTACGTC. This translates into CASSYRREQYV.

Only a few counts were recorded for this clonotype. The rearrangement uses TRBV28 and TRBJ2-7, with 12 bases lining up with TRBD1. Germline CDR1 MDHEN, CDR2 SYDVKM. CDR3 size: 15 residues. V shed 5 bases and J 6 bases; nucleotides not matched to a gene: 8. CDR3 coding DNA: TGTGCCAGCAGTAAACCGGGACAGGGGGCTCGCGAGCAGTACTTC. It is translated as CASSKPGQGAREQYF.

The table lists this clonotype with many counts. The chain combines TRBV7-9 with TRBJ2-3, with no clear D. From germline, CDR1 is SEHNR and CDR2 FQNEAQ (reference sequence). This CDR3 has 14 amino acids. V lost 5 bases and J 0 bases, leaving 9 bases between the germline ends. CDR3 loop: CASSNSYSTDTQYF. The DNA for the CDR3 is TGTGCCAGCAGCAACAGTTATAGCACAGATACGCAGTATTTT.

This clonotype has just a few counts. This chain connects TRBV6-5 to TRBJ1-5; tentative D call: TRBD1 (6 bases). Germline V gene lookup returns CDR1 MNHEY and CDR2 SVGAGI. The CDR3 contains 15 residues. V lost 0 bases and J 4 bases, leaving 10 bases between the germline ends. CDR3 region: CASSYSTGTNQPQHF. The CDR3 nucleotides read TGTGCCAGCAGTTACTCGACAGGAACTAATCAGCCCCAGCATTTT.

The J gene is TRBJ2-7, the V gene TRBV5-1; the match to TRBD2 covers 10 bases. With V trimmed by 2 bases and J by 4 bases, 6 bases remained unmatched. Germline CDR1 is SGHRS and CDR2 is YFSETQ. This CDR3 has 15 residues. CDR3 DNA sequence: TGCGCCAGCAGCTTTCAGAGCGGGGGGGGATACGAGCAGTACTTC. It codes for CASSFQSGGGYEQYF.

Written as DNA, the CDR3 is TGTGCCAGCTCCCGGGACGACAGGGTAATTCGAGATACGCAGTATTTT. It translates to CASSRDDRVIRDTQYF. The V and J genes are TRBV9 and TRBJ2-3, with TRBD1 matching 7 bases. Per germline, CDR1 SGDLS and CDR2 YYNGEE. The V and J ends lost 7 bases and 5 bases, in that order; junction bases with no gene match: 16. The length of the CDR3 is 16 residues.

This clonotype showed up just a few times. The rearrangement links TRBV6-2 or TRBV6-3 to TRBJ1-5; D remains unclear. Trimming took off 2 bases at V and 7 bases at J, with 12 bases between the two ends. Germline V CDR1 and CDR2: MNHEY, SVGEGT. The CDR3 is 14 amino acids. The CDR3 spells CASSYGESRQPQHF. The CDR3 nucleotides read TGTGCCAGCAGTTACGGGGAGTCGCGGCAGCCCCAGCATTTT.

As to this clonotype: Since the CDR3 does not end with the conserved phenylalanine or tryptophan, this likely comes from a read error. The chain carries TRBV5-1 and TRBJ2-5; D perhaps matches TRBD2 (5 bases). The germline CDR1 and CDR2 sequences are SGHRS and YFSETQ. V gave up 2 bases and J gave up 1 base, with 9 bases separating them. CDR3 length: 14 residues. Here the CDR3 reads CASSLSGFQETQYS. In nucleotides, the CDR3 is TGCGCCAGCAGCTTAAGCGGCTTCCAAGAGACCCAGTACTCC.

The CDR3 protein is CASSTGLVGETQYF. The CDR3 nucleotides read TGCGCCAGCAGCACCGGACTCGTTGGAGAGACCCAGTACTTC. V and J are TRBV5-1 and TRBJ2-5; a possible D gene is TRBD2 (5 bases). The CDR3 spans 14 residues. Germline loops: CDR1 SGHRS, CDR2 YFSETQ. With 4 bases removed from V and 4 bases from J, the gap between germline ends came to 14 bases.

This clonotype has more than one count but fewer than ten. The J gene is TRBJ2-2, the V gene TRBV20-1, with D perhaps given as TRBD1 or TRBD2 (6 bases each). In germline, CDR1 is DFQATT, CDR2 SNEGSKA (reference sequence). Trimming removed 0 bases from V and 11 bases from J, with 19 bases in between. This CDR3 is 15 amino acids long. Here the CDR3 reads CSARDQSGASSELFF. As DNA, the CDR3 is TGCAGTGCTAGAGATCAATCGGGGGCCTCGAGCGAGCTGTTTTTT.

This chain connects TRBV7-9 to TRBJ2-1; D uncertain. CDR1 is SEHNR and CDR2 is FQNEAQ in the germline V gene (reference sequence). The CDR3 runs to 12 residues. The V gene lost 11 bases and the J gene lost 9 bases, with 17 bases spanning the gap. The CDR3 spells CAGLGWVSEQFF. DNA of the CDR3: TGTGCCGGGCTAGGTTGGGTGAGTGAGCAGTTCTTC.

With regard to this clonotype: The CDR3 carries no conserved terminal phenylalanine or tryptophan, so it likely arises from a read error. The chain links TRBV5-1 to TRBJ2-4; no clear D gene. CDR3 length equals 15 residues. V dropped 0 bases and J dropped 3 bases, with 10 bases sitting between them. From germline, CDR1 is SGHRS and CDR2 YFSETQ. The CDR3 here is CASSLAASLKNIQYL. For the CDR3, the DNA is TGCGCCAGCAGCTTGGCGGCCAGCCTCAAAAACATTCAGTACTTA.

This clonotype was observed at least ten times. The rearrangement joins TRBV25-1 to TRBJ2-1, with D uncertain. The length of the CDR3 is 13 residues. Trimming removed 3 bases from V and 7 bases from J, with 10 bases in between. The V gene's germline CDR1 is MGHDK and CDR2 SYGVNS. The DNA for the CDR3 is TGTGCCAGCAGTGATGGGTGGGCGAATGAGCAGTTCTTC. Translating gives CASSDGWANEQFF. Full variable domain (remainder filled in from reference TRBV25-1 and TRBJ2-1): EADIYQTPRYLVIGTGKKITLECSQTMGHDKMYWYQQDPGMELHLIHYSYGVNSTEKGDLSSESTVSRIRTEHFPLTLESARPSHTSQYLCASSDGWANEQFFGPGTRLTVL.

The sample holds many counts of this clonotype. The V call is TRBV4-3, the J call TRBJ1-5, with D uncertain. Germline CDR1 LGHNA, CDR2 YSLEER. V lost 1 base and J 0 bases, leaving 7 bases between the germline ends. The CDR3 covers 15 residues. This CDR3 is CASSQGRSSNQPQHF. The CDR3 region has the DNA TGCGCCAGCAGCCAAGGCAGGTCTAGCAATCAGCCCCAGCATTTT.

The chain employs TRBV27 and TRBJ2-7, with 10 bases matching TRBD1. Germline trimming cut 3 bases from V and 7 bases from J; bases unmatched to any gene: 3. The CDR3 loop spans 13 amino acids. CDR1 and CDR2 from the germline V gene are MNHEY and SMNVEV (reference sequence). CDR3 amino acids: CASSLTGGGEQYF. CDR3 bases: TGTGCCAGCAGTTTGACAGGGGGCGGGGAGCAGTACTTC.

In DNA form, the CDR3 reads TGTGCCAGCCTTCCCAGCGGAAGCACAGATACGCAGTATTTT. It encodes CASLPSGSTDTQYF. The chain employs TRBV25-1 and TRBJ2-3; tentative D call: TRBD2 (5 bases). In germline, CDR1 is MGHDK, CDR2 SYGVNS. The V end was cut by 8 bases, the J end by 0 bases, with 12 bases between. This CDR3 is 14 amino acids long.

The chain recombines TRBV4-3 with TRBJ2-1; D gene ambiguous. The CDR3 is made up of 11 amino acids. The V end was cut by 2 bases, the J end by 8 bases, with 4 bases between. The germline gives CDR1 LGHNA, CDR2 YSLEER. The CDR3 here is CASSQSHEQFF. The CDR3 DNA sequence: TGCGCCAGCAGCCAATCTCATGAGCAGTTCTTC.

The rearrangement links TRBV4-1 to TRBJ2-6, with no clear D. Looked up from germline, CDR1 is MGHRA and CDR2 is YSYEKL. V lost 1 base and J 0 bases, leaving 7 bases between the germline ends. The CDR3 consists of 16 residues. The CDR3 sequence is CASSQGGFSGANVLTF. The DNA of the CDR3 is TGCGCCAGCAGCCAAGGGGGATTCTCTGGGGCCAACGTCCTGACTTTC.

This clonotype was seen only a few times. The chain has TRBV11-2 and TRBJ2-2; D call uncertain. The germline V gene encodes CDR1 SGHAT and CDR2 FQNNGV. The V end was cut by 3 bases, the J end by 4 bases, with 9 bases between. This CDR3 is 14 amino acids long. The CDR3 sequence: CASSFQVITGELFF. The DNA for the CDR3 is TGTGCCAGCAGCTTCCAAGTGATCACCGGGGAGCTGTTTTTT. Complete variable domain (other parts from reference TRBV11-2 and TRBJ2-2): EAGVAQSPRYKIIEKRQSVAFWCNPISGHATLYWYQQILGQGPKLLIQFQNNGVVDDSQLPKDRFSAERLKGVDSTLKIQPAKLEDSAVYLCASSFQVITGELFFGEGSRLTVL.

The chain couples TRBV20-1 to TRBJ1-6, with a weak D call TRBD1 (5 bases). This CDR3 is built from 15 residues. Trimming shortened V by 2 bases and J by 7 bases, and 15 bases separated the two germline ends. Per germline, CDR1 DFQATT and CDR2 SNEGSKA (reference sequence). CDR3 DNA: TGCAGTGCTAGACTCACAGGCAGAGGGAATTCACCCCTCCACTTT. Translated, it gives CSARLTGRGNSPLHF.

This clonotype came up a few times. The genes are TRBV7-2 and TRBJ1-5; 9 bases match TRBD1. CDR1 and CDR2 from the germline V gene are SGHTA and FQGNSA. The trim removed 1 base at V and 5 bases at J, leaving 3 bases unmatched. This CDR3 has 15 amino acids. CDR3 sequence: CASSLGGQGDQPQHF. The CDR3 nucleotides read TGTGCCAGCAGCTTAGGGGGACAGGGTGATCAGCCCCAGCATTTT.

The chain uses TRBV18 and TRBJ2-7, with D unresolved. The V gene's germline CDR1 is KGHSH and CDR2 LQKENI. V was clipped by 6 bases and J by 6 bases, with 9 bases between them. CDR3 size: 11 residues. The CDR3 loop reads CASSDGFEQYV. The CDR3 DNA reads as TGTGCCAGCTCGGATGGTTTCGAGCAGTACGTC.

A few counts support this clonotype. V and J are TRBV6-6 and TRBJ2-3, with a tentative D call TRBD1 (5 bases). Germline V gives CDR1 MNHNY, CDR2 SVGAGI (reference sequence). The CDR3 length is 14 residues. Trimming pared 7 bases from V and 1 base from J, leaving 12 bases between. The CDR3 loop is CASNFQGGTDTQYF. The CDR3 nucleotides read TGTGCCAGCAATTTCCAGGGCGGCACAGATACGCAGTATTTT.

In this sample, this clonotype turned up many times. CDR3 in DNA: TGCGCCAGCAGCTCACTAGCGGGGGGCCTCGAGCAGTTCTTC. It is translated as CASSSLAGGLEQFF. J is TRBJ2-1 and V is TRBV5-1; 12 bases match TRBD2. The trim removed 3 bases at V and 10 bases at J, leaving 5 bases unmatched. CDR3 length: 14 amino acids. CDR1 and CDR2 from the germline V gene are SGHRS and YFSETQ.

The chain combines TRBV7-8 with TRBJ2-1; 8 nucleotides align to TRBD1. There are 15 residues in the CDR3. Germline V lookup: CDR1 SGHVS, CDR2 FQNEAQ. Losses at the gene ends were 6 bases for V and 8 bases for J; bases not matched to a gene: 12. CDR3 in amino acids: CASRPARTGYHEQFF. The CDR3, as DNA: TGTGCCAGCAGACCCGCCCGGACAGGGTATCATGAGCAGTTCTTC. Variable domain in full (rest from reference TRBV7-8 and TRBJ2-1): GAGVSQSPRYKVAKRGQDVALRCDPISGHVSLFWYQQALGQGPEFLTYFQNEAQLDKSGLPSDRFFAERPEGSVSTLKIQRTQQEDSAVYLCASRPARTGYHEQFFGPGTRLTVL.

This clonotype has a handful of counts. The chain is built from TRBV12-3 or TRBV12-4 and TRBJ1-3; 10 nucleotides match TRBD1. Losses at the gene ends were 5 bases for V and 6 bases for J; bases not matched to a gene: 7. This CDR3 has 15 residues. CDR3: CASSSPGTGENTIYF. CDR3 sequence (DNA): TGTGCCAGCAGTAGCCCCGGGACAGGGGAAAACACCATATATTTT.

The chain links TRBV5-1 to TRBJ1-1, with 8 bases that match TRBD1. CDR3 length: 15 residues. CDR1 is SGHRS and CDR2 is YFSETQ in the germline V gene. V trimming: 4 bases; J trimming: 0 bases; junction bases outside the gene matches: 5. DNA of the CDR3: TGCGCCAGCAGCGCCCGACAGGGGATGAACACTGAAGCTTTCTTT. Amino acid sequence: CASSARQGMNTEAFF.

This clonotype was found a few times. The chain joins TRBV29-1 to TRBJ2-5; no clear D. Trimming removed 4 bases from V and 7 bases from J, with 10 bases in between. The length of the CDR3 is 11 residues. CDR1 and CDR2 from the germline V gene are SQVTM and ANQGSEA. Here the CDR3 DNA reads TGCAGCGTTGGACGGCCCTGGACCCAGTACTTC. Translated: CSVGRPWTQYF.

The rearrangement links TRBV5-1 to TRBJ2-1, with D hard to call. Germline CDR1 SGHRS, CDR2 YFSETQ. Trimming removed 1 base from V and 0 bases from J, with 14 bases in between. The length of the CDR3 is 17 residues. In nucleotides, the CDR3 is TGCGCCAGCAGCTTGAGATCCGTACAGAGCTCCTACAATGAGCAGTTCTTC. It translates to CASSLRSVQSSYNEQFF.

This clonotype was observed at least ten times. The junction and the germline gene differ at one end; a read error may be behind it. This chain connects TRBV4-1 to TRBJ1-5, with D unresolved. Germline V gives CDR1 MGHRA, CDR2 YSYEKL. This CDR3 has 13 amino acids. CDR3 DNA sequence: TGTGCCAGCAGCCCCGGTGGAAATCAGCCCCAGCATTTT. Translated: CASSPGGNQPQHF.